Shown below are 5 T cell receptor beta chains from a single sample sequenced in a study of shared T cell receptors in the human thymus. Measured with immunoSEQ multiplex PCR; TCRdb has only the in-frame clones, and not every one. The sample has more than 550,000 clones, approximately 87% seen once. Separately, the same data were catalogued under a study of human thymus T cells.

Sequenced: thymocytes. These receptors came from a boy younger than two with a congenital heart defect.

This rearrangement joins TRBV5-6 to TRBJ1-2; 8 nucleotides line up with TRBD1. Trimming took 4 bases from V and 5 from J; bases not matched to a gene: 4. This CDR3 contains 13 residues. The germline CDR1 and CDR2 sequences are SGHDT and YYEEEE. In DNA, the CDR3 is TGTGCCAGCAGCCTCGGGACAGGATATGGCTACACCTTC. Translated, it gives CASSLGTGYGYTF.

DNA for the CDR3: TGTGCCAGCAGCGTAGGGAATGCGGCACAGCGGGGGGAGGGGGCCGGGGAGCTGTTTTTT. Amino acid sequence: CASSVGNAAQRGEGAGELFF. The chain recombines TRBV9 with TRBJ2-2; TRBD2 aligns across 9 bases. This CDR3 spans 20 amino acids. V gave up 0 bases and J gave up 6 bases; unmatched junction bases: 18. Germline-derived CDR1 and CDR2 are SGDLS and YYNGEE.

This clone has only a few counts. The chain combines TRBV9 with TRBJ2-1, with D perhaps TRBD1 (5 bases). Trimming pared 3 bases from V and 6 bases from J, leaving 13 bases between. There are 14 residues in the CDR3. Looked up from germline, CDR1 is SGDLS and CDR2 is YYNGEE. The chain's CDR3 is CASSAGAGFNEQFF. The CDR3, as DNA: TGTGCCAGCAGCGCTGGGGCAGGGTTCAATGAGCAGTTCTTC.

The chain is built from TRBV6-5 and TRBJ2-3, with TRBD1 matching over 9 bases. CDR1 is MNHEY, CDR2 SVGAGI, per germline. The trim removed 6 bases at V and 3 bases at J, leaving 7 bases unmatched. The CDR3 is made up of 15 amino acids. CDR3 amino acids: CASSDGQGSTDTQYF. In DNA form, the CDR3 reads TGTGCCAGCAGCGATGGACAGGGGAGTACAGATACGCAGTATTTT.

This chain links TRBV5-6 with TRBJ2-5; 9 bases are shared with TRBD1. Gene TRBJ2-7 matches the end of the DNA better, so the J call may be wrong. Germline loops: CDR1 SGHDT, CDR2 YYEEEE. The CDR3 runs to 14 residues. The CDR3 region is CASSRDRATYEQYF. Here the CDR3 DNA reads TGTGCCAGCAGCCGGGACAGGGCAACCTACGAGCAGTACTTC.